This paragraph reports one T cell receptor beta chain. Its matching antigen is unknown. This sequence may be a read error, since a much larger clone differs from it by one base. Amplified regions were TCR beta CDR3 sequences from RNA transcripts. First-round RT-PCR targeting the TCR CDR3 was performed with the HTBI primer set. Using its own MiXCR run on the multiplex PCR reads, TCRdb lists one record per CDR3 protein. The sample holds hundreds of thousands of distinct CDR3 sequences, over 11% seen once. This sample stems from a study of T cells in Graves' hyperthyroidism and ophthalmopathy. The study, taken as a whole, reports: Through a model of 13 V-J features, ophthalmopathy was separated from stable hyperthyroidism.

Each diagnosis drew on symptoms, thyroxine, TRAb, thyroid ultrasound and orbital computed tomography findings. The blood sample dates from first hyperthyroidism diagnosis, preceding any ophthalmopathy symptoms. Fresh peripheral blood, roughly 10 ml, was the source of the PBMCs. The V end lost 7 bases, the J end lost 6 bases, and 9 bases lay between the germline ends. The CDR3 is made up of 11 amino acids. The specimen sequenced was blood. The chain uses TRBV12-3 or TRBV12-4 and TRBJ1-1, with D hard to call. This TCR came from a woman aged 30 to 39 with Graves' hyperthyroidism that later progressed to Graves' ophthalmopathy. Written as DNA, the CDR3 is TGTGCCAGCACAAAACACGCTGAAGCTTTCTTT. Amino acid sequence: CASTKHAEAFF.